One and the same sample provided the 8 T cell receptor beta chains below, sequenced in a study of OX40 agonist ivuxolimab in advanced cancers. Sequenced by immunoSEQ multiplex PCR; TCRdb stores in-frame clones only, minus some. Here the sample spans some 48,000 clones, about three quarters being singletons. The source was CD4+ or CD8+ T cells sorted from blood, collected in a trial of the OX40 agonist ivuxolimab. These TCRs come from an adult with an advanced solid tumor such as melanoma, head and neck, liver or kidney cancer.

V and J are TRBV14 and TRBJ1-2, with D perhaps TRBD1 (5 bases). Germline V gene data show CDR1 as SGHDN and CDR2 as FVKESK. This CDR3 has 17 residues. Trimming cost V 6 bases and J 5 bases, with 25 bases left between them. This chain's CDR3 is CASSPAFMGPLNYGYTF. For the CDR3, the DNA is TGTGCCAGCAGTCCTGCCTTTATGGGGCCATTAAATTATGGCTACACCTTC. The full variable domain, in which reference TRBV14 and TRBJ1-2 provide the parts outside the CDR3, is EAGVTQFPSHSVIEKGQTVTLRCDPISGHDNLYWYRRVMGKEIKFLLHFVKESKQDESGMPNNRFLAERTGGTYSTLKVQPAELEDSGVYFCASSPAFMGPLNYGYTFGSGTRLTVV.

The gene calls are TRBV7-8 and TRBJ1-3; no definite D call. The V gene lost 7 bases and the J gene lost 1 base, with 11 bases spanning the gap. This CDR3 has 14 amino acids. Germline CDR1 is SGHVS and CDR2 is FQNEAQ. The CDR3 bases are TGTGCCAGCACCCCGGTGACTTCTGGAAACACCATATATTTT. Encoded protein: CASTPVTSGNTIYF.

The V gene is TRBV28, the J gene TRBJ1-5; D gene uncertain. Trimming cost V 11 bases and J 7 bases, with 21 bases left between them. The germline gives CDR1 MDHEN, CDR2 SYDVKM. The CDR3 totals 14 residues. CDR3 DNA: TGTGCCGGTTCCGGTGAAGGGCGAGGACAGCCCCAGCATTTT. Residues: CAGSGEGRGQPQHF.

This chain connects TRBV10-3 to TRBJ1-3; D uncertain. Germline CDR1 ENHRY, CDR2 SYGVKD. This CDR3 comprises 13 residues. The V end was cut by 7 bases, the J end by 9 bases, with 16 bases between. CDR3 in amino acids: CAIKPPRPGTIYF. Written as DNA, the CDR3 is TGTGCCATCAAGCCCCCCAGGCCCGGCACCATATATTTT.

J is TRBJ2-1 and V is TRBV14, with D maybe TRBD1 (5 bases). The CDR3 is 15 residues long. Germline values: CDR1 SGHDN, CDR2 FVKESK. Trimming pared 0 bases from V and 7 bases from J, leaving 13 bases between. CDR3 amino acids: CASSQDRVAKNEQFF. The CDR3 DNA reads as TGTGCCAGCAGCCAAGACAGGGTGGCAAAGAATGAGCAGTTCTTC.

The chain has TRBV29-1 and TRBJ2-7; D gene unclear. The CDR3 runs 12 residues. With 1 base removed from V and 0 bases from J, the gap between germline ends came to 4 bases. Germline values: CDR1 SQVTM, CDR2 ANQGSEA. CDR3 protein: CSVEVASYEQYF. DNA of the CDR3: TGCAGCGTTGAAGTGGCCTCCTACGAGCAGTACTTC.

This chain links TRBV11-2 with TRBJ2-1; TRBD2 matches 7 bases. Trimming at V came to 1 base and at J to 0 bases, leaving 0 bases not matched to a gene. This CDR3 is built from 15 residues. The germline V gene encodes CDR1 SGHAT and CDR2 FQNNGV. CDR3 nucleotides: TGTGCCAGCAGCTTAGGCGGGGGCTCCTACAATGAGCAGTTCTTC. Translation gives CASSLGGGSYNEQFF.

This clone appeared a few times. The CDR3 here is CASSIDAGPRYEQYF. The CDR3 bases are TGTGCCAGTAGTATAGATGCGGGACCCCGCTACGAGCAGTACTTC. This sequence joins TRBV19 and TRBJ2-7; possible D gene TRBD2, 6 bases. The CDR3 has 15 amino acids. The germline V gene has CDR1 LNHDA and CDR2 SQIVND (reference sequence). The ends were cut back, 0 bases at V and 3 bases at J, with 12 bases in the middle.